The 5 T cell receptor beta chains given below trace back to one sample, sequenced in a study of shared clonotypes between healthy human individuals. Assay: immunoSEQ multiplex PCR; the TCRdb copy retains only in-frame clones and omits some. Here the sample spans about 480,000 clones, 79% being singletons. The sample taken for sequencing was PBMCs. All receptors come from a woman aged 40-49 years in good health. Some clones in this sample may be carry-over from other donors' samples.

The chain has TRBV27 and TRBJ1-4, with TRBD1 matching over 7 bases. This CDR3 has 15 amino acids. The V and J ends lost 6 bases and 5 bases, in that order; junction bases with no gene match: 9. From germline, CDR1 is MNHEY and CDR2 SMNVEV (reference sequence). This CDR3 is CASRARQGTNEKLFF. The CDR3 DNA follows: TGTGCCAGCAGGGCAAGACAGGGAACGAATGAAAAACTGTTTTTT.

The rearrangement uses TRBV5-1 and TRBJ2-1; TRBD1 or TRBD2 may be the D gene (5 bases each). V was shortened by 4 bases and J by 6 bases, with 20 bases between the two germline ends. The CDR3 contains 16 residues. CDR1 is SGHRS and CDR2 is YFSETQ in the germline V gene. Here the CDR3 DNA reads TGCGCCAGCAGCCCAGGAGCGGCCGCCGGGACCAATGAGCAGTTCTTC. The encoded protein is CASSPGAAAGTNEQFF.

CDR3 sequence (DNA): TGTGCCAGCAGACCTAGCGGGAGGGCCTCCTACGAGCAGTACTTC. Protein product: CASRPSGRASYEQYF. The J gene is TRBJ2-7, the V gene TRBV28; 12 positions match TRBD2. The CDR3 has 15 residues. The germline V gene has CDR1 MDHEN and CDR2 SYDVKM. After removal of 6 bases from V and 0 bases from J, the junction contained 3 bases not matched to a gene.

This chain uses TRBV30 with TRBJ1-1; D remains ambiguous. Germline V gene data show CDR1 as GTSNPN and CDR2 as SVGIG (reference sequence). The V end was cut by 5 bases, the J end by 0 bases, with 28 bases between. CDR3 length: 19 residues. CDR3 sequence (DNA): TGTGCCTGGGGCGCAACGCGGGAAATAGGGTTGGGTATGAACACTGAAGCTTTCTTT. Encoded protein: CAWGATREIGLGMNTEAFF.

The chain recombines TRBV7-2 with TRBJ2-7; unclear D gene. Per germline, CDR1 SGHTA and CDR2 FQGNSA. The V and J ends lost 2 bases and 8 bases respectively, with 22 bases between them. CDR3 length: 16 residues. The CDR3 spells CASSLRVASPFPQQYF. In DNA, the CDR3 is TGTGCCAGCAGCTTACGGGTAGCTTCGCCTTTCCCTCAGCAGTACTTC. Using reference TRBV7-2 and TRBJ2-7 for the parts outside the CDR3, the full variable domain is GAGVSQSPSNKVTEKGKDVELRCDPISGHTALYWYRQSLGQGLEFLIYFQGNSAPDKSGLPSDRFSAERTGGSVSTLTIQRTQQEDSAVYLCASSLRVASPFPQQYFGPGTRLTVT.